The clone carrying this T cell receptor (beta chain) was picked up a small number of times. Looked up from germline, CDR1 is SGHVS and CDR2 is FNYEAQ. The CDR3 has 14 amino acids. With 4 bases clipped from V and 5 bases from J, the junction kept 5 bases outside the gene matches. The record originates from a study of T-cell reconstitution after alpha-beta-depleted transplantation in children. Researchers prepared the TCRbeta library using unique molecular identifiers, the study reports. One entry per CDR3 protein, called by TCRdb with MiXCR from the PCR reads. The repertoire consists of hundreds of thousands of distinct CDR3 sequences, with 10% to 15% occurring once and the leading ten covering over 2%.

V and J are TRBV7-6 and TRBJ1-2; 9 positions match TRBD1. Specimen: PBMCs, mostly from graft donor cells, collected 360 days after TCRalphabeta/CD19-depleted stem cell transplant. The sequence was obtained from a male patient younger than 18 who had a stem cell transplant for acute myeloid leukemia, so the T cells may come from the graft donor. CDR3 loop: CASSSDRGGYGYTF. The CDR3 nucleotides are TGTGCCAGCAGCTCCGACAGGGGGGGATATGGCTACACCTTC.